The clone carrying this T cell receptor beta chain was counted a single time. Its specificity is unknown. The sample belongs to a study of T cell repertoires in cytomegalovirus infection. Whole-study context: Signatures in public TCR beta sequences pointed to both CMV infection and matching HLA type.

TCRdb independently ran MiXCR on the reads; one entry per CDR3 protein. Of roughly 310,000 distinct CDR3 sequences in the sample, 29% are singletons; the top ten hold approximately 20%. Regarding the study as a whole: In two of eight donors, the top clonotype was HLA-C-restricted CMV-specific.

Germline CDR1 and CDR2: MNHNY and SVGAGI (reference sequence). J lost 6 bases, V lost 8 bases, and 7 bases had no gene match. The CDR3 is 14 amino acids. The sample was cultured PBMCs, taken from culture after CMV antigen stimulation. This chain joins TRBV6-6 and TRBJ2-5, with 12 bases matching TRBD1. The sequence was collected from a human donor in good health (CMV status not recorded). Some clones in this sample may be carry-over from other donors' samples. CDR3 loop: CASLGQGALKTQYF. CDR3 DNA: TGTGCCAGCCTGGGACAGGGGGCTTTAAAGACCCAGTACTTC.